This T cell receptor (beta chain) originates from a study of CD8 T cells in ankylosing spondylitis. Remarks on this clonotype: What it binds is unknown.

Study observations and caveats: Within ankylosing spondylitis blood, a TCR beta motif made up of several highly homologous variants appeared to be characteristic. Reportedly, significant enrichment of disease-linked clones occurred in matched ankylosing spondylitis synovial fluid.

Molecular-barcoded quantitative 5'-RACE produced these TCR beta libraries. Each CDR3 protein gets one entry after TCRdb re-called the 5' RACE reads with MiXCR. Found here are a few hundred thousand distinct CDR3 sequences, around 8% of them singletons; the top ten hold more than 14%. The receptor's source is a male donor with ankylosing spondylitis. Specimen: blood, either unsorted or a sorted T cell fraction (not recorded which).

This chain's CDR3 is CASSQGRDTQYF. Written as DNA, the CDR3 is TGTGCCAGCAGCCAAGGACGAGATACGCAGTATTTT. The V gene is TRBV3-1, the J gene TRBJ2-3; D gene ambiguous. Germline V gene sequence: CDR1 LGHDT, CDR2 YNNKEL (reference sequence). The CDR3 contains 12 residues. The V gene lost 1 base and the J gene lost 5 bases, with 4 bases spanning the gap.